These 8 T cell receptor beta chains were all obtained from the same sample, sequenced in a study of cytomegalovirus exposure and HLA in healthy donors. Primers for the PCR totalled 60 Vbeta and 13 Jbeta. Produced via immunoSEQ multiplex PCR; TCRdb's table is partial and in-frame only. The sample records about 130,000 clones, under 85% being singletons. Material: PBMCs. Every receptor here comes from a male donor in good health and CMV-seropositive.

This chain uses TRBV5-1 with TRBJ1-1, with D unclear. CDR3 length: 14 residues. CDR1 is SGHRS and CDR2 is YFSETQ in the germline V gene. Trimming removed 1 base at V and 4 bases at J, with 11 bases between. In DNA, the CDR3 is TGCGCCAGCAGCTTGAGCGTGGCCAGCACTGAAGCTTTCTTT. Residues: CASSLSVASTEAFF.

The J gene is TRBJ2-5, the V gene TRBV28; TRBD1 agrees at 7 bases. CDR3 size: 14 residues. Germline trimming cut 6 bases from V and 6 bases from J; bases unmatched to any gene: 10. Germline V CDR1 and CDR2: MDHEN, SYDVKM. Written as DNA, the CDR3 is TGTGCCAGCAGCCCCTTTGACAGGGACCAGACCCAGTACTTC. Its protein product is CASSPFDRDQTQYF.

The V call is TRBV9, the J call TRBJ2-1; TRBD2 matches 12 bases. Germline trimming cut 0 bases from V and 4 bases from J; bases unmatched to any gene: 2. CDR3 length: 16 amino acids. The germline gives CDR1 SGDLS, CDR2 YYNGEE. The CDR3 here is CASSVALAGGYNEQFF. The DNA of the CDR3 is TGTGCCAGCAGCGTAGCTCTAGCGGGGGGGTACAATGAGCAGTTCTTC.

The chain is built from TRBV19 and TRBJ2-5; D might be TRBD2 (6 bases). CDR1 and CDR2 (germline): LNHDA, SQIVND (reference sequence). Trimming pared 6 bases from V and 7 bases from J, leaving 24 bases between. This CDR3 has 16 amino acids. In nucleotides, the CDR3 is TGTGCCAGTAGCCCCGGGGCATCCGGGAGCCACGGGACCCAGTACTTC. It encodes CASSPGASGSHGTQYF.

J is TRBJ1-2 and V is TRBV28; D perhaps matches TRBD1 (5 bases). Germline assignment: CDR1 MDHEN and CDR2 SYDVKM. The V and J ends lost 5 bases and 0 bases respectively, with 7 bases between them. CDR3 size: 13 residues. The CDR3 sequence is CASSVTANYGYTF. The DNA for the CDR3 is TGTGCCAGCAGTGTGACAGCTAACTATGGCTACACCTTC.

The V and J genes are TRBV18 and TRBJ2-3; 10 nucleotides line up with TRBD2. CDR1 is KGHSH, CDR2 LQKENI, per germline. The J segment lost 0 bases and the V segment lost 6 bases, leaving 9 bases of the junction unmatched. CDR3 length: 17 residues. In nucleotides, the CDR3 is TGTGCCAGCTCTAAAACTTCGGGACTAGCGAGCACAGATACGCAGTATTTT. This translates into CASSKTSGLASTDTQYF.

This clone was observed a few times. V is TRBV15 and J is TRBJ2-1, with D perhaps matching TRBD1 (8 bases). Trimming cost V 3 bases and J 5 bases, with 17 bases left between them. This CDR3 spans 16 amino acids. Germline CDR1 LNHNV, CDR2 YYDKDF (reference sequence). The CDR3 DNA follows: TGTGCCACCAGCAGCGGACAGGGAGGGATGAACAATGAGCAGTTCTTC. Its protein product is CATSSGQGGMNNEQFF.

This sequence joins TRBV27 and TRBJ2-7; TRBD2 agrees at 10 bases. V lost 6 bases, J lost 4 bases, and 18 bases stayed unmatched. CDR1 is MNHEY, CDR2 SMNVEV, per germline (reference sequence). This CDR3 has 18 amino acids. CDR3 in DNA: TGTGCCAGCAGCCACAGCGTCGAGCGGGGGGGCATCGGGTACGAGCAGTACTTC. Its translation is CASSHSVERGGIGYEQYF.